This is a list of T cell receptor beta chains from one sample in a study of cytomegalovirus exposure and HLA in healthy donors. Clones were read by immunoSEQ multiplex PCR, and TCRdb kept only the in-frame ones, dropping some. The table has roughly 240,000 clones, over 80% seen once. The specimen sequenced was PBMCs. Receptors were obtained from a woman aged 40 to 50 in good health and CMV-seropositive. Both conserved end residues are trimmed from each CDR3. The listing skips clone size in some rows; elsewhere it reads once, few, many or a size class.

>NA|TRBV11-3
ASSLVQASPDTQY
>NA|TRBV5-4
ASSLEATRSFTEAF
>NA|TRBV5-6
ASSQPGLEVYGYT
>NA|TRBV10-1
ASSGGLQLNEQF
>few|TRBV18
ASSTPTGRGTEAF
>NA|TRBV5-1
ASSFSGDSYNEQF
>NA|TRBV5-4
ASSYRGSVNYGYT
>NA|TRBV6-5
ASSEQGRNIQY
>NA|TRBV5-6
ASSPGAGYGYT
>NA|TRBV6-6
ASRANGEGRYEQY
>NA|TRBV30
AWSVRGPSANTGELF
>NA|TRBV5-1
ASSFLAGVSFEQY
>NA|TRBV4-2
ASRGAGGPTDTQY
>NA|TRBV7-7
ASNNPRRTVEAF
>NA|TRBV6-6
ASSRHENTEAF
>once|TRBV9
ASSWTSGGGTGELF
>NA|TRBV5-1
ASSTGEGEQPQH
>NA|TRBV28
ASRRAGTSGRAGAGTQY
>NA|TRBV9
ASSVLGTGASEQY
>NA|TRBV4-1
ASSQDRGWAQPQH
>NA|TRBV6-6
ASSYSTGGPADTQY
>NA|TRBV10-3
AISESPDRGGYT
>once|TRBV5-6
ASSYPLGGAFYGYT
>NA|TRBV7-2
ASSFTGSYSYEQY
>NA|TRBV6-4
ASSDSAGKGNQPQH
>once|TRBV7-9
SSSSFGGLGQPQH
>NA|TRBV27
ASRAGTGRNIQY
>NA|TRBV4-1
ASSRDRGPDGYT
>NA|TRBV4-3
ASSQISESGVPYEQY
>NA|TRBV5-1
ASSLAVSQETQY
>NA|TRBV7-8
ASSRRLAGHTQY
>NA|TRBV5-6
ASSLRGLRSGNTIY
>NA|TRBV4-1
ASSQGHRANRFYEQY
>NA|TRBV11-3
ASSWEVGGTYEQY
>once|TRBV9
ASSPGTGVNTEAF
>NA|TRBV6-1
ASSDRQPQH
>NA|TRBV5-6
ASSLGRGYQETQY
>NA|TRBV5-1
ASSLVTENTEAF
>few|TRBV4-3
ASSQDYQNEQF
>NA|TRBV5-1
ASSPRDRTSSYEQY
>NA|TRBV18
ASSLQGREPEAF
>NA|TRBV6-1
ASTKKGETGELF
>NA|TRBV27
ASSPSGFYEQY
>NA|TRBV13
ASRGLHSGNTIY
>NA|TRBV5-1
ASSLSGRVLPGELF
>once|TRBV7-9
ARSLVGTGGREKLF
>NA|TRBV10-2
ASSESAGLAYEQY
>NA|TRBV7-2
ASSQREGIPQETQY
>NA|TRBV9
ASSVGRVAGVETQY
>NA|TRBV6-5
ASSYGTGNGLYGYT
>NA|TRBV19
ASSARRGTEAF
>NA|TRBV27
ASSRGDTQY
>few|TRBV5-1
ASSLGLGTSGISYEQY
>NA|TRBV25-1
ASSEGWGRADSPLH
>NA|TRBV4-3
ASSLGTGEDDYT